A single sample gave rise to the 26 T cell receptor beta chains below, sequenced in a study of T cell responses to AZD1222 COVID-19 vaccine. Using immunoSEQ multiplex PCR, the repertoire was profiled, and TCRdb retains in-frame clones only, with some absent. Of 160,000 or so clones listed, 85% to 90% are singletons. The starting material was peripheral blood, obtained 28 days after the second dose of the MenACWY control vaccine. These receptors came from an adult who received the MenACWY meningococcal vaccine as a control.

The CDR3 loop reads CASSLSSGGFTYEQYF. CDR3 in DNA: TGTGCCAGCAGTTTATCATCGGGAGGGTTTACCTACGAGCAGTACTTC. The chain combines TRBV28 with TRBJ2-7; 8 bases match TRBD2. CDR1 is MDHEN, CDR2 SYDVKM, per germline. The CDR3 extends over 16 amino acids. V shed 1 base, J shed 2 bases, and the junction held 7 bases outside the gene matches.

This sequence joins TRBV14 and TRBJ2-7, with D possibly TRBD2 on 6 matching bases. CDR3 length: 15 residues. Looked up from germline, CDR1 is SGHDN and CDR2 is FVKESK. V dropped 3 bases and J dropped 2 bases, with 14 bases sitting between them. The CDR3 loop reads CASSQEIAETYEQYF. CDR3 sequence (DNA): TGTGCCAGCAGCCAGGAAATAGCGGAGACCTACGAGCAGTACTTC.

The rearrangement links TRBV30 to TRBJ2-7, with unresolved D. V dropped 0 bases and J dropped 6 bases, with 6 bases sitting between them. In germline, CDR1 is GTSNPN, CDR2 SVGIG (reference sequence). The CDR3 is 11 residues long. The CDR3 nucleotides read TGTGCCTGGAGTGTCTATCGCGAGCAGTACTTC. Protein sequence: CAWSVYREQYF.

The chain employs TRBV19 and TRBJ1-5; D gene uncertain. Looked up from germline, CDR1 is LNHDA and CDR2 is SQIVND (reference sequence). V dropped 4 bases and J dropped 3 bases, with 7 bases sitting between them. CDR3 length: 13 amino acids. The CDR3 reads CASSSLSNQPQHF. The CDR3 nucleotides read TGTGCCAGTAGTAGCCTCTCCAATCAGCCCCAGCATTTT. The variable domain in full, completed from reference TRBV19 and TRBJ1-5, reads DGGITQSPKYLFRKEGQNVTLSCEQNLNHDAMYWYRQDPGQGLRLIYYSQIVNDFQKGDIAEGYSVSREKKESFPLTVTSAQKNPTAFYLCASSSLSNQPQHFGDGTRLSIL.

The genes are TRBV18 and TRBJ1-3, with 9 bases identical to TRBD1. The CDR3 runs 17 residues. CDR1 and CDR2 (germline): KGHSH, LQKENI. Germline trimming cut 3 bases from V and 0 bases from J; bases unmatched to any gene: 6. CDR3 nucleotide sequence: TGTGCCAGCTCACCGAGGACAGGGGCCATCTCTGGAAACACCATATATTTT. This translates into CASSPRTGAISGNTIYF.

CDR3 region: CASSKMGGRRIVTEAFF. The CDR3 DNA reads as TGTGCCAGCAGCAAAATGGGGGGGCGCAGGATAGTCACTGAAGCTTTCTTT. The gene calls are TRBV21-1 and TRBJ1-1. TRBV21-1 is tagged as a pseudogene. CDR3 length equals 17 residues.

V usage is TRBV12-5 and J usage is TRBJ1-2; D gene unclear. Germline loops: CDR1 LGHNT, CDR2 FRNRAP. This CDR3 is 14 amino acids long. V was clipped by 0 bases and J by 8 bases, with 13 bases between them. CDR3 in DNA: TGTGCTAGTGGTTTGGTAGGAGACATATTAGGCTACACCTTC. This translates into CASGLVGDILGYTF.

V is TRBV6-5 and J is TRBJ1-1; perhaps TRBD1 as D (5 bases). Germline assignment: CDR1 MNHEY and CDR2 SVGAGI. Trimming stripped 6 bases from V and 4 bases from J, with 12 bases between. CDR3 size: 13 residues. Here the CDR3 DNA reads TGTGCCAGCAGCCAAGGGACGGGCACTGAAGCTTTCTTT. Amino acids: CASSQGTGTEAFF.

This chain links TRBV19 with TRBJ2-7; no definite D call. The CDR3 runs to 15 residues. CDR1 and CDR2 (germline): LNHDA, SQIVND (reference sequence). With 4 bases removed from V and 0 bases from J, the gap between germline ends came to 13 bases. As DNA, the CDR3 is TGTGCCAGTAGTACCTACTTGGCCAGCTCCTACGAGCAGTACTTC. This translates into CASSTYLASSYEQYF.

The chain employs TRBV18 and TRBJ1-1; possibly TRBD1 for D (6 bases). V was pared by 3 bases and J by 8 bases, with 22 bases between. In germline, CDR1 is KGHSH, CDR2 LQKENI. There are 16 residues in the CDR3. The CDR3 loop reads CASSPFPRGLQVEAFF. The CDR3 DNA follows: TGTGCCAGCTCACCGTTTCCCCGGGGGCTTCAAGTGGAAGCTTTCTTT.

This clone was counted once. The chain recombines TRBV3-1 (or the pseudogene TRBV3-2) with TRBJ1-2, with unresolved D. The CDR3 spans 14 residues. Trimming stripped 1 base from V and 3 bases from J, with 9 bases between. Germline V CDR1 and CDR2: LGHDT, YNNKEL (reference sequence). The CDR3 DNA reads TGTGCCAGCAGCCAAGGGGATGGTGACTATGGCTACACCTTC. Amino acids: CASSQGDGDYGYTF.

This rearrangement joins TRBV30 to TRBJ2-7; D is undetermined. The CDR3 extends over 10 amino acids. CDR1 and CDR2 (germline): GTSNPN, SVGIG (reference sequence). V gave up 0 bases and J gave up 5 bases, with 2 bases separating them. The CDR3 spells CAWSVHEQYF. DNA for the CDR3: TGTGCCTGGAGTGTACACGAGCAGTACTTC.

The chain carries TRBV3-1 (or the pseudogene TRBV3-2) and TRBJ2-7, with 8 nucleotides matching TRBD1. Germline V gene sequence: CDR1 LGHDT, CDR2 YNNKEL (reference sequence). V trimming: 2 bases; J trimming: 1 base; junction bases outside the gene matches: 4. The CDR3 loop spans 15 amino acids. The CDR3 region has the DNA TGTGCCAGCAGCCAATTACAGGGGGAGTCCTACGAGCAGTACTTC. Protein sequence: CASSQLQGESYEQYF.

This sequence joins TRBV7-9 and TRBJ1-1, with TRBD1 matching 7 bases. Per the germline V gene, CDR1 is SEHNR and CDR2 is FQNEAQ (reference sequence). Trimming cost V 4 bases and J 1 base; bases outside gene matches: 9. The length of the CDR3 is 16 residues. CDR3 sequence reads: CASSSRRQGANTEAFF. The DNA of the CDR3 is TGTGCCAGCAGCTCCAGGAGACAGGGAGCGAACACTGAAGCTTTCTTT. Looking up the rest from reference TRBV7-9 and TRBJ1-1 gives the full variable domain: DTGVSQNPRHKITKRGQNVTFRCDPISEHNRLYWYRQTLGQGPEFLTYFQNEAQLEKSRLLSDRFSAERPKGSFSTLEIQRTEQGDSAMYLCASSSRRQGANTEAFFGQGTRLTVV.

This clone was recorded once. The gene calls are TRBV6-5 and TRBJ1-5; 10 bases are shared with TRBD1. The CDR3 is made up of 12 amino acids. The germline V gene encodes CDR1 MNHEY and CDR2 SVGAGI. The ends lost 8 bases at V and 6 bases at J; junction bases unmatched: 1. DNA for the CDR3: TGTGCCAGCGGGACAGGGGTTCAGCCCCAGCATTTT. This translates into CASGTGVQPQHF.

CDR3 nucleotide sequence: TGTGCCAGCAGCTTCTCAAATACGCAGTATTTT. Amino acids: CASSFSNTQYF. The chain couples TRBV5-6 to TRBJ2-3; no clear D. Germline V CDR1 and CDR2: SGHDT, YYEEEE. This CDR3 contains 11 residues. The V and J ends lost 2 bases and 7 bases respectively, with 5 bases between them. Variable domain in full (rest from reference TRBV5-6 and TRBJ2-3): DAGVTQSPTHLIKTRGQQVTLRCSPKSGHDTVSWYQQALGQGPQFIFQYYEEEERQRGNFPDRFSGHQFPNYSSELNVNALLLGDSALYLCASSFSNTQYFGPGTRLTVL.

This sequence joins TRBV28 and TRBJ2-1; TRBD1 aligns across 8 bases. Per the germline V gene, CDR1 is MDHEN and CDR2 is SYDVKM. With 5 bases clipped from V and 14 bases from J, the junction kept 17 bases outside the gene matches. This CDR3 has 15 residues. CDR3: CASSTTDRALSSKFF. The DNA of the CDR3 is TGTGCCAGCAGTACCACGGACAGGGCACTCTCCTCGAAGTTCTTC.

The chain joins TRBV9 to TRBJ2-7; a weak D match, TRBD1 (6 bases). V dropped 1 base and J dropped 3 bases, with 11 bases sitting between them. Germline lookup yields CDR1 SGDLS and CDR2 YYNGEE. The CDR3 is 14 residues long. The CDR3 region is CASSVRDTFYEQYF. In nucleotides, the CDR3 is TGTGCCAGCAGCGTAAGGGACACCTTCTACGAGCAGTACTTC.

DNA for the CDR3: TGTGCCAGCAGCTTCCAGCCCGGGACTAGCGGGGTCAATGAGCAGTTCTTC. Translating gives CASSFQPGTSGVNEQFF. The rearrangement joins TRBV7-9 to TRBJ2-1; 13 nucleotides match TRBD2. Looked up from germline, CDR1 is SEHNR and CDR2 is FQNEAQ (reference sequence). The CDR3 covers 17 residues. The junction had 8 bases not matched to a gene; V was cut back by 3 bases and J by 6 bases.

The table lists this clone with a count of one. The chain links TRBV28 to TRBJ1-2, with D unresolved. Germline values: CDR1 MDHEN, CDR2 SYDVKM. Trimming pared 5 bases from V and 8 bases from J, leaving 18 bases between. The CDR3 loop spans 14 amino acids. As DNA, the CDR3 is TGTGCCAGCAGTCTCCCGGGCCCATGGGAAGGCTACACCTTC. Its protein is CASSLPGPWEGYTF.

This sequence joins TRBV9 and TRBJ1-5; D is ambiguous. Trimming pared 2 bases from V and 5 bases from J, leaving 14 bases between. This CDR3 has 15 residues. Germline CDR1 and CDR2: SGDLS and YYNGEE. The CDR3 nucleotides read TGTGCCAGCAGCGTTCAAGGGATGCAGGATCAGCCCCAGCATTTT. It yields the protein CASSVQGMQDQPQHF. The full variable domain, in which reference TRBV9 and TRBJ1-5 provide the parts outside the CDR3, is DSGVTQTPKHLITATGQRVTLRCSPRSGDLSVYWYQQSLDQGLQFLIQYYNGEERAKGNILERFSAQQFPDLHSELNLSSLELGDSALYFCASSVQGMQDQPQHFGDGTRLSIL.

The CDR3 DNA sequence: TGTGCCAGTAGTATCAACAGGGGACAGCCTAATGAAAAACTGTTTTTT. Residues: CASSINRGQPNEKLFF. The V and J genes are TRBV19 and TRBJ1-4; TRBD1 agrees at 7 bases. The V and J ends lost 3 bases and 3 bases, in that order; junction bases with no gene match: 7. CDR1 and CDR2 (germline): LNHDA, SQIVND (reference sequence). CDR3 length equals 16 residues.

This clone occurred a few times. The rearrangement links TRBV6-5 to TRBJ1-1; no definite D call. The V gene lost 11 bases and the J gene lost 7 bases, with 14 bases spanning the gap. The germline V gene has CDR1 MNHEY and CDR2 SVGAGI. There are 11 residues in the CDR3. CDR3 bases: TGTGCCTCGGGGTTACTAAGTGAAGCTTTCTTT. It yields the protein CASGLLSEAFF.

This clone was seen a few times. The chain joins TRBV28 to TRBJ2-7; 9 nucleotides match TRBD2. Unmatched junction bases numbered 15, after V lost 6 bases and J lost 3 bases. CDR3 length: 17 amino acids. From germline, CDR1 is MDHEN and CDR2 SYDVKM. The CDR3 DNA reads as TGTGCCAGCAGCCCCGTAGCGACTAGCGGAAATCTCTACGAGCAGTACTTC. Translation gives CASSPVATSGNLYEQYF.

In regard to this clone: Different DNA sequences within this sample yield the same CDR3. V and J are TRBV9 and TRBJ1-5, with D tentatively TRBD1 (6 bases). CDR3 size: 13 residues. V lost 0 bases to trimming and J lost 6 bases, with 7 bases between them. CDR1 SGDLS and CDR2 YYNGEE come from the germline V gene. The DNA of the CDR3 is TGTGCCAGCAGCGTAGAGGGGGGTCAGCCCCAGCATTTT. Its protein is CASSVEGGQPQHF.

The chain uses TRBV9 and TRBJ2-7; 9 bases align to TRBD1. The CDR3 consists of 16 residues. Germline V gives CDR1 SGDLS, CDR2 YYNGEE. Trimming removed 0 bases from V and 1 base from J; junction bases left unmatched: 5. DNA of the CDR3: TGTGCCAGCAGCGTAGGTTCTGGACAGGGGTCCTACGAGCAGTACTTC. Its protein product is CASSVGSGQGSYEQYF.